This is a list of T cell receptor beta chains from one sample in a study of blood T cell repertoires in COVID-19. Produced via immunoSEQ multiplex PCR; TCRdb's table is partial and in-frame only. The repertoire includes 200,000 to 250,000 clones, approximately 79% of them detected once, and around 5% sits in the top ten. Sequenced sample: peripheral blood. The receptors come from a human donor in a cohort sampled during active COVID-19. CDR3s include the opening cysteine and the closing phenylalanine or tryptophan. Fields, in order: CDR3 length, V gene, J gene, clone size, D gene, CDR3 DNA, CDR3 protein. The D gene is left open where the match is weak. Clone size appears in some rows only: once, few, many, or a class for an expanded clone.

>20|TRBV1|TRBJ1-1|NA|NA
TGCACCAGCAGCCAAGATGGAATGCAGACGGTGCCAGGTATGAACACTGAAGCTTTCTTT
CTSSQDGMQTVPGMNTEAFF
>17|TRBV28|TRBJ2-2|few|TRBD2
TGTGCCAGCAGTCGACTAGCGGGAGGGTATAGGACCGGGGAGCTGTTTTTT
CASSRLAGGYRTGELFF
>18|TRBV9|TRBJ2-1|NA|TRBD2
TGTGCCAGCAGCGCGCCCTCATCGGGCGGGAGGCTTAGCAATGAGCAGTTCTTC
CASSAPSSGGRLSNEQFF
>12|TRBV28|TRBJ1-1|NA|TRBD1
TGTGCCAGCAGAACAGGGGGCACTGAAGCTTTCTTT
CASRTGGTEAFF
>12|TRBV6-1|TRBJ1-5|NA|NA
TGTGCCAGCAGTGATCTCCTCTGGCCCCAGCATTTT
CASSDLLWPQHF
>14|TRBV4-1|TRBJ1-5|NA|NA
TGCGCCAGCAGCCAAGATTACCGGAATCAGCCCCAGCATTTT
CASSQDYRNQPQHF
>14|TRBV6-6|TRBJ1-5|NA|NA
TGTGCCAGCACCGTCGGGAGGGCAGGCCAGCCCCAGCATTTT
CASTVGRAGQPQHF
>12|TRBV30|TRBJ1-4|NA|NA
TGTGCCTGGAGTGTGGAGGGGAAAAAACTGTTTTTT
CAWSVEGKKLFF
>15|TRBV7-9|TRBJ1-4|NA|TRBD1
TGTGCCAGCAGCGCCGGGACAGGGGCAGGTGAAAAACTGTTTTTT
CASSAGTGAGEKLFF
>14|TRBV7-2|TRBJ1-1|NA|TRBD1
TGTGCCAGCAGCTGGACAGGGGGCAGCACTGAAGCTTTCTTT
CASSWTGGSTEAFF
>13|TRBV10-3|TRBJ1-4|few|NA
TGTGCCATCAGTACCCAGGGAAATGAAAAACTGTTTTTT
CAISTQGNEKLFF